This section outlines one T cell receptor (beta chain) sequence together with its context. Its antigen is as yet unknown. The table came from immunoSEQ multiplex PCR; TCRdb's copy has only in-frame clones and leaves some out. The repertoire includes 40,000 to 45,000 clones, over 60% of them detected once, and over 20% sits in the top ten. These data come from a study of radiotherapy plus CTLA-4 blockade in lung cancer. From germline, CDR1 is LGHNT and CDR2 FRNRAP. Germline trimming cut 5 bases from V and 1 base from J; bases unmatched to any gene: 3. The CDR3 extends over 15 amino acids. Overall study findings and caveats: There was expansion of tumor-derived TCR clones in blood after radiotherapy plus ipilimumab. Among reported predictors of response, early blood T cell clone dynamics with interferon-beta performed best.

The chain employs TRBV12-5 and TRBJ2-5; 11 bases align to TRBD2. This TCR was sampled from a human donor with non-small cell lung cancer who had a partial response to radiotherapy plus ipilimumab. This material consisted of peripheral blood, taken from a patient treated with radiotherapy plus ipilimumab. CDR3 coding DNA: TGTGCTAGTGGTGGCGGACTAGCGGGCCAAGAGACCCAGTACTTC. Translating it yields CASGGGLAGQETQYF.